This is a list of T cell receptor beta chains from one sample in a study of CD8 T cells in ankylosing spondylitis. TCRdb reprocessed the 5' RACE reads via MiXCR and lists one record per CDR3 protein. The sample includes 400,000 or so distinct CDR3 sequences, roughly 25% of them seen just once. The sequenced sample was blood, either unsorted or a sorted T cell fraction (not recorded which). The receptor set was obtained from a male donor with ankylosing spondylitis. Each CDR3 is given with its conserved first and last residue. A D gene is named only where the DNA matches it firmly.

J gene	V gene	CDR3 length	D gene	CDR3 protein
TRBJ2-5	TRBV29-1	15	-	CSAKEGQVGSGTQYF
TRBJ2-1	TRBV7-8	16	-	CASSLSRASKGNEQFF
TRBJ2-1	TRBV5-4	17	TRBD2	CASSLARGSGSYNEQFF
TRBJ2-1	TRBV24-1	13	-	CATWGTGYNEQFF
TRBJ2-2	TRBV11-2	18	TRBD2	CASSLWISGTADTGELFF
TRBJ2-4	TRBV24-1	16	TRBD1	CATETTGPLAKNIQYF
TRBJ2-1	TRBV19	13	-	CASSVLQWNEQFF
TRBJ2-7	TRBV12-3/TRBV12-4	17	TRBD1	CASSLPRGGQGALEQYF
TRBJ2-3	TRBV29-1	12	-	CSVVRLGDTQYF
TRBJ2-2	TRBV25-1	14	-	CASRGGGGTGELFF
TRBJ2-1	TRBV7-9	15	TRBD2	CASSLLSGRVDEQFF
TRBJ2-1	TRBV4-1	17	-	CASSHEVRHQGDNEQFF
TRBJ2-7	TRBV10-3	17	TRBD2	CATPQGLAGGSSYEQYF
TRBJ1-2	TRBV27	13	TRBD1	CASRRTGVHGYTF
TRBJ1-1	TRBV3-1	12	-	CASSQGGAVAFF
TRBJ1-1	TRBV5-1	14	-	CASASGTWNTEAFF
TRBJ2-1	TRBV28	16	TRBD1	CASSPPGQGTYNEQFF
TRBJ1-5	TRBV12-3/TRBV12-4	15	-	CATGAAGYSNQPQHF
TRBJ1-2	TRBV2	11	-	CASSSIGGYTF
TRBJ2-3	TRBV7-9	13	-	CASSPVGPSDPIF
TRBJ2-7	TRBV5-5	15	-	CASSPPAGLTYEQYF
TRBJ2-3	TRBV5-1	15	-	CASSLEGSDTDTQYF
TRBJ1-6	TRBV19	14	-	CASTPGQFNSPLHF
TRBJ2-1	TRBV5-1	15	TRBD2	CASSLASGRANEQFF
TRBJ2-1	TRBV15	16	TRBD2	CATSRDPSGVYNEQFF
TRBJ2-1	TRBV5-1	12	TRBD2	CASSHPSGEQFF
TRBJ1-3	TRBV12-3/TRBV12-4	15	-	CASSFPGTQGNTIYF
TRBJ1-2	TRBV7-2	14	-	CASSFLQGSYGYTF
TRBJ2-1	TRBV5-1	15	TRBD2	CASSHGLAGRAEQFF
TRBJ2-1	TRBV6-2/TRBV6-3	14	-	CASSHPHEYNEQFF
TRBJ1-2	TRBV27	15	TRBD1	CASSSYQGANYGYTF
TRBJ2-4	TRBV5-1	14	-	CASSLDQTVNIQYF
TRBJ2-1	TRBV9	15	TRBD1	CASTGRQGRDNEQFF
TRBJ2-1	TRBV7-2	16	TRBD2	CASSSRTSGPEGEQFF
TRBJ1-3	TRBV3-1	12	-	CASSQVSNTIYF
TRBJ2-5	TRBV2	12	-	CASRYSVETQYF
TRBJ1-2	TRBV20-1	14	-	CSALGRVANYGYTF
TRBJ1-5	TRBV27	14	-	CASSFVASNQPQHF
TRBJ1-3	TRBV5-1	14	-	CASSLERAGNTIYF
TRBJ1-1	TRBV7-2	17	-	CASSFKGSKMDNTEAFF
TRBJ1-1	TRBV20-1	17	TRBD1	CSASRGVTGTFNTEAFF
TRBJ2-1	TRBV15	13	-	CATSGPGSDEQFF
TRBJ1-5	TRBV20-1	14	-	CSAQTGVSNQPQHF
TRBJ2-3	TRBV24-1	18	TRBD2	CATSDSPSAGGPGNTQYF
TRBJ2-1	TRBV3-1	20	TRBD2	CASSQMSWGSGLAGGNEQFF
TRBJ2-1	TRBV11-1	15	-	CASSQAQSSYNEQFF
TRBJ1-6	TRBV20-1	15	-	CSASAGGSSNSPLHF
TRBJ1-2	TRBV4-1	15	-	CASSQDARRLYGYTF
TRBJ1-5	TRBV4-1	14	-	CASSLDRYNQPQHF
TRBJ2-3	TRBV20-1	14	-	CSASGGSGTDTQYF
TRBJ1-1	TRBV20-1	14	-	CSARERAANTEAFF
TRBJ1-5	TRBV21-1	14	-	CASSKGRYNQPQHF
TRBJ1-4	TRBV11-2	15	TRBD1	CASSLQGAYSEKLFF
TRBJ1-3	TRBV5-1	16	-	CASSWDASGAGNTIYF
TRBJ1-2	TRBV10-2	14	TRBD1	CASREGQWVYGYTF